The clone carrying this T cell receptor beta chain was counted ten times or more. This sample stems from a study of Graves' ophthalmopathy and Graves' hyperthyroidism. In the study overall: No treatment had been given when peripheral blood was collected at initial diagnosis.

Amplifying from RNA transcripts, the study obtained TCR beta CDR3 regions. First-round RT-PCR used HTBI primers; second-round multiplex PCR followed. TCRdb recomputed calls from the multiplex PCR reads with MiXCR, one row per CDR3 protein. The sample lists roughly 500,000 distinct CDR3 sequences; around 15% were seen once. Other autoimmune diseases, uncontrolled infections, pregnancy or lactation led to the exclusion of patients. The CDR3 totals 15 residues. CDR1 and CDR2 from the germline V gene are SNHLY and FYNNEI. V lost 5 bases, J lost 6 bases, and 9 bases stayed unmatched. The sequence was collected from a woman aged 30 to 39 with Graves' ophthalmopathy. Sequenced material: blood. This chain joins TRBV2 and TRBJ2-7; 11 bases match TRBD2. CDR3 DNA: TGTGCCAGCAGTCTAGTAGCGGGAGGGCCGGGCGAGCAGTACTTC. Encoded protein: CASSLVAGGPGEQYF.